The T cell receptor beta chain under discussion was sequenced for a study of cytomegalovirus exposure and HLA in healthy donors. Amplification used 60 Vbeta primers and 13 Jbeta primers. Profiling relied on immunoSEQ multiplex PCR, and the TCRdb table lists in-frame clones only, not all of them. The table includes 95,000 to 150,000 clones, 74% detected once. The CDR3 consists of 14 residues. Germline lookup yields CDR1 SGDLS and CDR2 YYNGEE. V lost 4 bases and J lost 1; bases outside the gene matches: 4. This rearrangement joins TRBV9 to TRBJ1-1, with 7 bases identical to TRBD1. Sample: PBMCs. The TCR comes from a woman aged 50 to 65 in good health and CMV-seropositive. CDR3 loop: CASSPRTGNTEAFF. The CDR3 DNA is TGTGCCAGCAGCCCCCGGACAGGGAACACTGAAGCTTTCTTT. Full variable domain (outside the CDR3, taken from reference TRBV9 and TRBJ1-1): DSGVTQTPKHLITATGQRVTLRCSPRSGDLSVYWYQQSLDQGLQFLIQYYNGEERAKGNILERFSAQQFPDLHSELNLSSLELGDSALYFCASSPRTGNTEAFFGQGTRLTVV.